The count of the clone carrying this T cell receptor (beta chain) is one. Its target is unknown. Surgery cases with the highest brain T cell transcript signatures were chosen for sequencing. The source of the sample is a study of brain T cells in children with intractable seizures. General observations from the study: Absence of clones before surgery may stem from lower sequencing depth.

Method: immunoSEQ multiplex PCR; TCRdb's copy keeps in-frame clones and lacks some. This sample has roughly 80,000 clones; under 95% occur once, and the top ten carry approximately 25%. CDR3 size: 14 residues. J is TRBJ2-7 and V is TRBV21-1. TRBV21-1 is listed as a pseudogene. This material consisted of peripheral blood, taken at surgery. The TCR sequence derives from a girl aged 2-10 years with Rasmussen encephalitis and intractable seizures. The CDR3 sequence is CASTILGGPGEQYF. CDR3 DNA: TGTGCCAGCACCATTCTCGGGGGCCCGGGGGAGCAGTACTTC.